The sequence of this T cell receptor beta chain was determined in a study of siplizumab effects on memory and regulatory T cells. The V and J ends lost 6 bases and 0 bases respectively, with 20 bases between them. Germline CDR1 and CDR2: SNHLY and FYNNEI. This CDR3 contains 17 residues. This table comes from immunoSEQ multiplex PCR, and its TCRdb copy is limited to in-frame clones, with some not included. The data show tens of thousands of clones, with about 91% seen just once and roughly 1.4% held by the top ten. The sequencing input was Tregs sorted from blood. This clonotype was sampled from a human donor in good health. The chain links TRBV2 to TRBJ1-1, with D uncertain. The CDR3 loop reads CASRAPAGSSMNTEAFF. In nucleotides, the CDR3 is TGTGCCAGCAGGGCTCCGGCCGGGAGTAGCATGAACACTGAAGCTTTCTTT.